These T cell receptor beta chains were read from a single sample in a study. TCRdb passed the 5' RACE reads through MiXCR, listing each CDR3 protein once. The repertoire holds tens of thousands of distinct CDR3 sequences, with less than 35% as singletons. The sequenced sample was memory CD4+ T cells sorted from a lymph node. These TCRs come from a female donor with breast cancer. CDR3s include the opening cysteine and the closing phenylalanine or tryptophan. The order of the fields is D gene, J gene, V gene, clone size, CDR3 protein, CDR3 DNA. A D gene is named only where the DNA matches it firmly. The size field is filled for only some rows; it gives once, few, many or a size class.

>TRBD2|TRBJ2-7|TRBV4-3|few
CASSQDLAGVWEQYF
TGCGCCAGCAGCCAAGATCTAGCGGGAGTATGGGAGCAGTACTTC
>.|TRBJ1-1|TRBV7-9|.
CASRIIQRMGNTEAFF
TGTGCCAGCAGAATCATCCAGCGGATGGGGAACACTGAAGCTTTCTTT
>.|TRBJ2-1|TRBV7-8|few
CASRYLNEQFF
TGTGCCAGCAGGTATCTGAATGAGCAGTTCTTC
>.|TRBJ1-1|TRBV7-3|.
CAGSLMSNAEAFF
TGTGCCGGCAGCTTAATGAGCAACGCTGAAGCTTTCTTT
>TRBD1|TRBJ2-7|TRBV24-1|.
CTTENRDRAYEQYF
TGTACCACCGAGAACCGGGACAGGGCCTACGAGCAGTACTTC
>.|TRBJ2-1|TRBV27|few
CASSPGQPYEQFF
TGTGCCAGCTCACCCGGACAGCCGTATGAGCAGTTCTTC
>.|TRBJ1-1|TRBV20-1|.
CSARNLREHVEGRTEAFF
TGCAGTGCTAGAAATCTCAGGGAACATGTAGAAGGTAGGACTGAAGCTTTCTTT
>.|TRBJ1-2|TRBV5-1|few
CASSLGQTSDGYTF
TGCGCCAGCAGCTTGGGGCAGACTAGCGATGGCTACACCTTC
>.|TRBJ1-4|TRBV4-1|few
CASSTRQDLEEKLFF
TGCGCCAGCAGCACCCGACAGGACTTAGAGGAAAAACTGTTTTTT
>.|TRBJ2-2|TRBV28|.
CASNHGRGQQHTGELFF
TGTGCCAGCAACCATGGGAGAGGACAGCAACACACCGGGGAGCTGTTTTTT
>.|TRBJ1-5|TRBV6-1|few
CASRNPRTATLYSNQPQHF
TGTGCCAGCAGGAACCCCAGGACAGCTACCCTCTATAGCAATCAGCCCCAGCATTTT
>TRBD1|TRBJ2-3|TRBV7-2|.
CASSRDRVATDTQYF
TGTGCCAGCAGCCGGGACAGGGTTGCGACAGATACGCAGTATTTT
>.|TRBJ2-1|TRBV5-1|few
CASYLPQGEQFF
TGCGCCAGTTACTTACCTCAGGGGGAGCAGTTCTTC